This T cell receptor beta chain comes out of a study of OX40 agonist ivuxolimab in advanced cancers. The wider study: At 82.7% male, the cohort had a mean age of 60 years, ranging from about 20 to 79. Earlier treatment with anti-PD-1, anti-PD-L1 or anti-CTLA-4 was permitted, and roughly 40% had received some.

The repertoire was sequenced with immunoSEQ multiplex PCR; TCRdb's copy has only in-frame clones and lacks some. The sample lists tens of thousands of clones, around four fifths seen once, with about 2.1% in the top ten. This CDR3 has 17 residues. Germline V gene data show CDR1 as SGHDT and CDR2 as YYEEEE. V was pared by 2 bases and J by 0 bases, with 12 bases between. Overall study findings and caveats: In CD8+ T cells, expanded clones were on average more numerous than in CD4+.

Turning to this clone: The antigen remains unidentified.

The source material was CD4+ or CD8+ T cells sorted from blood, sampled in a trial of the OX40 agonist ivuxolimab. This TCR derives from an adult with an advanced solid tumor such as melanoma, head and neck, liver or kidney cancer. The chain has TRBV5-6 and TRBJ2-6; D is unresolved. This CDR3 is CASSFGRSRSGANVLTF. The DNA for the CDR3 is TGTGCCAGCAGCTTCGGGCGGAGCCGCTCTGGGGCCAACGTCCTGACTTTC. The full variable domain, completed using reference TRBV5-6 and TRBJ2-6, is DAGVTQSPTHLIKTRGQQVTLRCSPKSGHDTVSWYQQALGQGPQFIFQYYEEEERQRGNFPDRFSGHQFPNYSSELNVNALLLGDSALYLCASSFGRSRSGANVLTFGAGSRLTVL.